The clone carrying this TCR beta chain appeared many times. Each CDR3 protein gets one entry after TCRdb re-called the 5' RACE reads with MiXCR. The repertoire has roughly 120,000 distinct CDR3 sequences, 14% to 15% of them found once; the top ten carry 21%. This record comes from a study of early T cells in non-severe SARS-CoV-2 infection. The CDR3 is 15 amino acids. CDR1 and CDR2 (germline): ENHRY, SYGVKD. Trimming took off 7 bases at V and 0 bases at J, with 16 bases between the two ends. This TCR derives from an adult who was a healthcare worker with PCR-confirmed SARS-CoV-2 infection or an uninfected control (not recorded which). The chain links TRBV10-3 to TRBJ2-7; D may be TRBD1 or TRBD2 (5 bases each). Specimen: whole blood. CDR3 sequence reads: CAINDGASSSYEQYF. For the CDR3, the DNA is TGTGCCATCAACGACGGGGCTTCCAGCTCCTACGAGCAGTACTTC.